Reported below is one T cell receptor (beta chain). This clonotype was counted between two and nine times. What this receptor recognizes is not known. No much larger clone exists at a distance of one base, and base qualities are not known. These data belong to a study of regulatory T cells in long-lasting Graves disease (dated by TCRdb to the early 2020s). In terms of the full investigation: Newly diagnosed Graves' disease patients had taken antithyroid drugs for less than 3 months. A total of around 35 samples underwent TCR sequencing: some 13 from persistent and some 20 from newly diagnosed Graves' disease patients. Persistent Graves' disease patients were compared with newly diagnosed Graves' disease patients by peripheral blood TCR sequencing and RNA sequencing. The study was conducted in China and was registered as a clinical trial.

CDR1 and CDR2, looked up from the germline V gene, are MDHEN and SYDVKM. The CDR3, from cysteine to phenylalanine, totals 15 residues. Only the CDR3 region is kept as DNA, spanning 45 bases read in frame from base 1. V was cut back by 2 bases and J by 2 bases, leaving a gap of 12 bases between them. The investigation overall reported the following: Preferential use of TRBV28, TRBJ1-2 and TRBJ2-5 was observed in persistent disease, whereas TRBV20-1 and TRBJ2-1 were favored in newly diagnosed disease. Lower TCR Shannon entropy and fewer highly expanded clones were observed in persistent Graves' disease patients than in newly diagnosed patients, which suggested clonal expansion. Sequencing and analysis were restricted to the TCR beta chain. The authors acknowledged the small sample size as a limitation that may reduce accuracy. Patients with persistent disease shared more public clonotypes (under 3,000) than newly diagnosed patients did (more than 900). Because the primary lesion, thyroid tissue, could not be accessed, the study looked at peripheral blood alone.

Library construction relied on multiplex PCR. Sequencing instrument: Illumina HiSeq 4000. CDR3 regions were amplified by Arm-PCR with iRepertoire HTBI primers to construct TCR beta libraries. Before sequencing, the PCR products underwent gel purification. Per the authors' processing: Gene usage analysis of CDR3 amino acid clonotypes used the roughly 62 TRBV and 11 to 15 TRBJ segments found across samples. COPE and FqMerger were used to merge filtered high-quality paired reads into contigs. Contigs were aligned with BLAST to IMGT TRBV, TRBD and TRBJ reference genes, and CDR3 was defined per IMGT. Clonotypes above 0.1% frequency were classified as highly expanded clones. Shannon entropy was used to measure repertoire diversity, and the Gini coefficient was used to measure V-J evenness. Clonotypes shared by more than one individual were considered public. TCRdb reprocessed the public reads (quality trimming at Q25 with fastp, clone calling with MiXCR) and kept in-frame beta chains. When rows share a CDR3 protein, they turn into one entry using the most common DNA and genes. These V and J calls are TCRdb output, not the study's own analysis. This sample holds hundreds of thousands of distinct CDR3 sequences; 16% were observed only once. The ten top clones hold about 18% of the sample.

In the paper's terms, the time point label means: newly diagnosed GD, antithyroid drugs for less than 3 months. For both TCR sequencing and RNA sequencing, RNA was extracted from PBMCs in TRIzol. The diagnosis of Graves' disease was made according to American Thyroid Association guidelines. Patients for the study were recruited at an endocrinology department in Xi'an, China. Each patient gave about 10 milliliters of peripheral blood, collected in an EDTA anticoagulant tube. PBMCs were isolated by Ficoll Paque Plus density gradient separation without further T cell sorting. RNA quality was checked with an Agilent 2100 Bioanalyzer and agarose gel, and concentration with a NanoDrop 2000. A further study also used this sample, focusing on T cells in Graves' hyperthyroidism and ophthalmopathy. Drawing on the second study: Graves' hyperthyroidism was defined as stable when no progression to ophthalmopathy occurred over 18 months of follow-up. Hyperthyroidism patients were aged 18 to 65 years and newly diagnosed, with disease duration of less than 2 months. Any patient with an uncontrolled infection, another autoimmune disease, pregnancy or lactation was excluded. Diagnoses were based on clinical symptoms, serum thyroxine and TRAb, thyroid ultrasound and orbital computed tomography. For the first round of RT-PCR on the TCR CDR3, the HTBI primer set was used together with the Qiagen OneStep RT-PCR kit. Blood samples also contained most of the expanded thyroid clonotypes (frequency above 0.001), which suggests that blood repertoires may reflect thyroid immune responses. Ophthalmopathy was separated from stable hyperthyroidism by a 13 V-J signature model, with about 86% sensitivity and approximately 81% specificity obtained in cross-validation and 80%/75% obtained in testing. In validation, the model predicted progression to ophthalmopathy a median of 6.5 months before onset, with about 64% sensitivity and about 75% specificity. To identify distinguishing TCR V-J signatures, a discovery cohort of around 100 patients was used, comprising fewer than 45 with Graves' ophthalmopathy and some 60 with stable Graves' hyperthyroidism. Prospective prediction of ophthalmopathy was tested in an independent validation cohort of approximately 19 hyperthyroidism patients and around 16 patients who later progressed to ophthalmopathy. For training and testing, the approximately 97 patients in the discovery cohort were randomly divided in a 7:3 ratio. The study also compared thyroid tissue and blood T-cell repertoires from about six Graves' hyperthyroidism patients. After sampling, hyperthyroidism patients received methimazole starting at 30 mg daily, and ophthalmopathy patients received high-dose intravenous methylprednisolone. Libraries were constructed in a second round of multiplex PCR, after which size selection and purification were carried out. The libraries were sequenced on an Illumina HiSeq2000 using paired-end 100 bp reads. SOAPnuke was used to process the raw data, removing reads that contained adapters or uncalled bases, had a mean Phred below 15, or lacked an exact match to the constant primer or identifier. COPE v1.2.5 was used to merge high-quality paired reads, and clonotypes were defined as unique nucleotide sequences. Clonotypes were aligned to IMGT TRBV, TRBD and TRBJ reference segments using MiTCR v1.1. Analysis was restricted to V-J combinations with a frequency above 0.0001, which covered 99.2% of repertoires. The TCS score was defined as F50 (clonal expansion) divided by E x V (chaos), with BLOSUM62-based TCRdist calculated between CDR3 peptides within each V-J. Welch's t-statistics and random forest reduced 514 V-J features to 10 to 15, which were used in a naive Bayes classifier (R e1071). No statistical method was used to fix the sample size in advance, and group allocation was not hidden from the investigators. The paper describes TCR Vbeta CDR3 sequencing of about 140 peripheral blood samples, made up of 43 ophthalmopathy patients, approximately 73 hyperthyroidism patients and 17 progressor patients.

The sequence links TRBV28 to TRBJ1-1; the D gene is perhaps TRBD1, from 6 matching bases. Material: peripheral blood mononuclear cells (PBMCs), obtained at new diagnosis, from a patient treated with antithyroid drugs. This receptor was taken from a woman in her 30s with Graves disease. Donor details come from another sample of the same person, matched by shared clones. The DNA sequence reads TGTGCCAGCAGTTTAGTTAACAGGGCTAACACTGAAGCTTTCTTT. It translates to CASSLVNRANTEAFF.